This T cell receptor (beta chain) was identified in a study of shared clonotypes between healthy human individuals. Negatively enriched CD4+ T cells were divided by CD45RA into naive and memory. Per the germline V gene, CDR1 is GTSNPN and CDR2 is SVGIG (reference sequence). This CDR3 is built from 13 residues. V was pared by 3 bases and J by 4 bases, with 4 bases of the junction left unmatched. Sequencing was performed with immunoSEQ multiplex PCR; in TCRdb, only in-frame clones are kept and a portion is missing. The data contain approximately 1.4 million clones, 95% to 99% of them singletons. This chain uses TRBV30 with TRBJ1-1; 8 bases line up with TRBD1. Sequencing input: naive CD4+ T cells sorted from blood. Subset meaning: CD45RA+ positively selected. This receptor was identified in a man aged 30 to 45 in good health. The CDR3 region is CAWSGQGGTEAFF. The CDR3 DNA is TGTGCCTGGAGCGGACAGGGCGGCACTGAAGCTTTCTTT.